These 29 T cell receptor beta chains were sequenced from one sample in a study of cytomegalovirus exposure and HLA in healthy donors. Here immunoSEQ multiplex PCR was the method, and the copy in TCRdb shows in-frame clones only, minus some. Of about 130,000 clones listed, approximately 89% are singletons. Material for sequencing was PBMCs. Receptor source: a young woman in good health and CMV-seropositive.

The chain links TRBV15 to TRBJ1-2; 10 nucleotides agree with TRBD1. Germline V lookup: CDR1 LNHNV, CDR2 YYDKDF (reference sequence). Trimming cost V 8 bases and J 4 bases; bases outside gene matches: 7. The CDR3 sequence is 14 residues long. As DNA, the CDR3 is TGTGCCACCGCCGGGACAGGGGACTCCTATGGCTACACCTTC. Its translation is CATAGTGDSYGYTF.

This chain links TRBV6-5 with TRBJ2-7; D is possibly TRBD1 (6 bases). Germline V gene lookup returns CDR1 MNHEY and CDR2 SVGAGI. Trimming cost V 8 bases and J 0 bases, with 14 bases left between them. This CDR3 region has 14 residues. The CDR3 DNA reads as TGTGCCAGCTCCGTGACAGGATCCTCCTACGAGCAGTACTTC. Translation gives CASSVTGSSYEQYF.

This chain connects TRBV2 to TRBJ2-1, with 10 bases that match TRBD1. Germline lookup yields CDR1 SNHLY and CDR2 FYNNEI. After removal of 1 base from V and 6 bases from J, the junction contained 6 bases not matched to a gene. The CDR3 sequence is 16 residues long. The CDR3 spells CASSEVRDRGINEQFF. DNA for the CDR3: TGTGCCAGCAGTGAAGTCCGGGACAGGGGTATCAATGAGCAGTTCTTC.

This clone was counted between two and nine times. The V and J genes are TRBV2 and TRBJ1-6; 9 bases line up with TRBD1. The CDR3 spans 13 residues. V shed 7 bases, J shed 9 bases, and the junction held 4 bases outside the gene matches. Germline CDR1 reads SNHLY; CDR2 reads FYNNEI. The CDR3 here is CASIGTGSSPLHF. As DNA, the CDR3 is TGTGCCAGCATCGGGACAGGGTCTTCACCCCTCCACTTT.

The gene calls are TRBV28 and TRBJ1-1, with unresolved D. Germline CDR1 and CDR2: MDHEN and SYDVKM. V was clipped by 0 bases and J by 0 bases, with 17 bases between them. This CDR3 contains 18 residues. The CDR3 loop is CASSLWGVRRHMNTEAFF. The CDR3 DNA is TGTGCCAGCAGTTTATGGGGTGTCCGGCGGCACATGAACACTGAAGCTTTCTTT. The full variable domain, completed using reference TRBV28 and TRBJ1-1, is DVKVTQSSRYLVKRTGEKVFLECVQDMDHENMFWYRQDPGLGLRLIYFSYDVKMKEKGDIPEGYSVSREKKERFSLILESASTNQTSMYLCASSLWGVRRHMNTEAFFGQGTRLTVV.

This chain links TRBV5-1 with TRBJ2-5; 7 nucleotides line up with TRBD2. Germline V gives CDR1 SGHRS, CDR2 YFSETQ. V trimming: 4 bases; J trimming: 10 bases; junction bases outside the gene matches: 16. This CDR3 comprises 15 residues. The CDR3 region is CASSRGGVGEAVQYF. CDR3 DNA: TGCGCCAGCAGCCGGGGAGGGGTTGGAGAGGCGGTCCAGTACTTC.

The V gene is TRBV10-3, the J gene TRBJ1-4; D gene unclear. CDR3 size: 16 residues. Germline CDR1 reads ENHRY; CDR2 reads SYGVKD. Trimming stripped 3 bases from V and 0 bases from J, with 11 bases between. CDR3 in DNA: TGTGCCATCAGTGACAAGGGAGGTACAACTAATGAAAAACTGTTTTTT. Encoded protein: CAISDKGGTTNEKLFF.

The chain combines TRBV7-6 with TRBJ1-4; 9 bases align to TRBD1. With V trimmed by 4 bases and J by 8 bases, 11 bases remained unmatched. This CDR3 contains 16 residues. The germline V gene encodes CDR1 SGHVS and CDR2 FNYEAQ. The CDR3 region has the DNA TGTGCCAGCAGCTCCCCCACCCGGACAGGGGACGAAAAACTGTTTTTT. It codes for CASSSPTRTGDEKLFF. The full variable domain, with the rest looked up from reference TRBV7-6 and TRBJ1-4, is GAGVSQSPRYKVTKRGQDVALRCDPISGHVSLYWYRQALGQGPEFLTYFNYEAQQDKSGLPNDRFSAERPEGSISTLTIQRTEQRDSAMYRCASSSPTRTGDEKLFFGSGTQLSVL.

The CDR3 nucleotides read TGTGCCAGCAGCGCAACCCAGGTTGAAATCTACGAGCAGTACTTC. As protein: CASSATQVEIYEQYF. This sequence joins TRBV9 and TRBJ2-7; D unresolved. Germline CDR1 reads SGDLS; CDR2 reads YYNGEE. V was clipped by 3 bases and J by 3 bases, with 16 bases between them. The CDR3 totals 15 residues.

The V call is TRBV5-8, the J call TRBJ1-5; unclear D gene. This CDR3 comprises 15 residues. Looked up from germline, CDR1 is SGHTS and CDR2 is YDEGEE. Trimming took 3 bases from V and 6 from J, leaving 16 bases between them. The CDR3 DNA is TGTGCCAGCAGCTCTGGCCAGGCGATCGGTCAGCCCCAGCATTTT. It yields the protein CASSSGQAIGQPQHF.

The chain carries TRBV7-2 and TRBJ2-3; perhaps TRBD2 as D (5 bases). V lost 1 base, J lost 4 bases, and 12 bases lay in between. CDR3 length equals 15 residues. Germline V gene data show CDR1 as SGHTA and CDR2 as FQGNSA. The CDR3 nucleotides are TGTGCCAGCAGCTTAGGGAACACTAGGTCAGATACGCAGTATTTT. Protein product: CASSLGNTRSDTQYF.

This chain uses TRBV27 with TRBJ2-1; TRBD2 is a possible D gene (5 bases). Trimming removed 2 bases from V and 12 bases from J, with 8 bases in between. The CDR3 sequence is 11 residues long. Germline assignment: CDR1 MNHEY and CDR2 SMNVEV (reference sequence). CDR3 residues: CASSLGRVQFF. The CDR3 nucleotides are TGTGCCAGCAGTTTAGGGCGGGTGCAGTTCTTC.

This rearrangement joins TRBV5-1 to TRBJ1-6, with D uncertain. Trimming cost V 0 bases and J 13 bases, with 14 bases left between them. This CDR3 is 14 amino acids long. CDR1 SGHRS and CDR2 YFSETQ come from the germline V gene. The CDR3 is CASSLDGGSSPLHF. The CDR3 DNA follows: TGCGCCAGCAGCTTGGACGGCGGTTCTTCTCCCCTCCACTTT.

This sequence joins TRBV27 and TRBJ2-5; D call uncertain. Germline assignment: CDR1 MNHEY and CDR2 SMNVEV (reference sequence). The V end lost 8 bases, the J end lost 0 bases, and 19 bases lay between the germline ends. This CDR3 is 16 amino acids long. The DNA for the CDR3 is TGTGCCAGCCCGACATGGAAATTTAGGTACCAAGAGACCCAGTACTTC. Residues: CASPTWKFRYQETQYF.

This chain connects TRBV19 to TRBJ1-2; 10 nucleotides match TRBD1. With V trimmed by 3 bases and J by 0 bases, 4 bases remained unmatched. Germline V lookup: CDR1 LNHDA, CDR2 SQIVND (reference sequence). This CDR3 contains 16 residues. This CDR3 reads CASSIKGQGPNYGYTF. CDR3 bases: TGTGCCAGTAGTATCAAGGGACAGGGGCCTAACTATGGCTACACCTTC. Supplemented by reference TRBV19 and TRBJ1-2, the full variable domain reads DGGITQSPKYLFRKEGQNVTLSCEQNLNHDAMYWYRQDPGQGLRLIYYSQIVNDFQKGDIAEGYSVSREKKESFPLTVTSAQKNPTAFYLCASSIKGQGPNYGYTFGSGTRLTVV.

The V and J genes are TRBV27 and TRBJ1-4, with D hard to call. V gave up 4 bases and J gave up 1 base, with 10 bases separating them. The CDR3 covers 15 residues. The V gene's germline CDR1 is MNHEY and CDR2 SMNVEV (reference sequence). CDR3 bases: TGTGCCAGCAGTTCCGGACTCGGAACTAATGAAAAACTGTTTTTT. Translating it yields CASSSGLGTNEKLFF.

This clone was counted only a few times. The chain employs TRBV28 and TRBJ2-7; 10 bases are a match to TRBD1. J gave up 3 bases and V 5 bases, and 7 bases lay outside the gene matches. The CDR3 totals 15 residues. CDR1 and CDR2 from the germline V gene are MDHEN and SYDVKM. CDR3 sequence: CASSLRDRGLYEQYF. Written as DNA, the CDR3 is TGTGCCAGCAGTCTCCGGGACAGGGGCCTCTACGAGCAGTACTTC.

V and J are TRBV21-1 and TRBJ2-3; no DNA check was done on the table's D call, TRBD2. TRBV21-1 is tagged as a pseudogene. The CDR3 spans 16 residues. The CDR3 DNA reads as TGTGCCAGCTGGGCTCCTGTTAAACTAGCGTCAGATACGCAGTATTTT. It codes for CASWAPVKLASDTQYF.

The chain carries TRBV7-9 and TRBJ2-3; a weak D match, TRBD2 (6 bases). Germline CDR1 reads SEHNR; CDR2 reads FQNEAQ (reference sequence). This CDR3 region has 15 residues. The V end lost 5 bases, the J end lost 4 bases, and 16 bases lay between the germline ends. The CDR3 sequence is CASSGGASAADTQYF. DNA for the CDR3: TGTGCCAGCAGCGGAGGGGCTAGCGCAGCAGATACGCAGTATTTT.

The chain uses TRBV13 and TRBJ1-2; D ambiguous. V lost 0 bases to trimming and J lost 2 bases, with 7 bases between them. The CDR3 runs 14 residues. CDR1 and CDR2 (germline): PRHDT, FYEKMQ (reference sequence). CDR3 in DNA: TGTGCCAGCAGCTTAGGTCGGCGGAACTATGGCTACACCTTC. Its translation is CASSLGRRNYGYTF. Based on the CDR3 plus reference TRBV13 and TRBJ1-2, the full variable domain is AAGVIQSPRHLIKEKRETATLKCYPIPRHDTVYWYQQGPGQDPQFLISFYEKMQSDKGSIPDRFSAQQFSDYHSELNMSSLELGDSALYFCASSLGRRNYGYTFGSGTRLTVV.

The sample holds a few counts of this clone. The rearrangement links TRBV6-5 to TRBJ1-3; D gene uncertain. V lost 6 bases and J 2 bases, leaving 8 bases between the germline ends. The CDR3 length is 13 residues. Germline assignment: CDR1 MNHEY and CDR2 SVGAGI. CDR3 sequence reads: CASSLYTGNTIYF. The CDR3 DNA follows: TGTGCCAGCAGCCTATATACTGGAAACACCATATATTTT.

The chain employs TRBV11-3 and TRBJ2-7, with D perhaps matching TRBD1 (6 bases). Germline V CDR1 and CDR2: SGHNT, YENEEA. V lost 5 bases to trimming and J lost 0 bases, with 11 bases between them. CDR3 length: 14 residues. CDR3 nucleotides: TGTGCCAGCAGCGCCGGACAGAGCTCCTACGAGCAGTACTTC. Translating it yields CASSAGQSSYEQYF.

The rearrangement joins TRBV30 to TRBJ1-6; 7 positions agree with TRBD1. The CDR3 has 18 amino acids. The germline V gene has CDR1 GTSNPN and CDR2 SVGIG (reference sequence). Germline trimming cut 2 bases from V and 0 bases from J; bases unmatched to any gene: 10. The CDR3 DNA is TGTGCCTGGAGTAGAAGACAGGGCGAAAGCTCCTATAATTCACCCCTCCACTTT. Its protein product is CAWSRRQGESSYNSPLHF.

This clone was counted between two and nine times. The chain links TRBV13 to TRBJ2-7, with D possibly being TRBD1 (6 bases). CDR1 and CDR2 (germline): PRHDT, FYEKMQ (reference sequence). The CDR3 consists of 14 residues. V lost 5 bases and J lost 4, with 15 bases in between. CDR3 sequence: CASSQRPRGYEQYF. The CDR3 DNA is TGTGCCAGCAGCCAGAGGCCCAGGGGTTACGAGCAGTACTTC.

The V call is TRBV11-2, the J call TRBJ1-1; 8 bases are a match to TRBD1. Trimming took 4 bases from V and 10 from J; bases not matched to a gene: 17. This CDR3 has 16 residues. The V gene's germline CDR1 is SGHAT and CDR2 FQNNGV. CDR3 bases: TGTGCCAGCAGCTCGGGACAGGCCAATAGTGGGTCGAGAGCTTTCTTT. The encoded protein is CASSSGQANSGSRAFF.

The CDR3: CASSPRPSPDTGELFF. CDR3 sequence (DNA): TGTGCCAGCAGCCCCCGCCCGAGCCCGGACACCGGGGAGCTGTTTTTT. The J gene is TRBJ2-2, the V gene TRBV9; D unresolved. The CDR3 has 16 residues. V lost 4 bases and J lost 3, with 16 bases in between. Germline CDR1 reads SGDLS; CDR2 reads YYNGEE.

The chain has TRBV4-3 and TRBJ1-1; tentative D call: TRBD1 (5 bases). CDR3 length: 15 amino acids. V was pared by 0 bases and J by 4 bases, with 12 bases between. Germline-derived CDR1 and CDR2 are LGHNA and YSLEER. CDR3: CASSQDRVRGTEAFF. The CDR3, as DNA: TGCGCCAGCAGCCAAGATAGGGTAAGGGGCACTGAAGCTTTCTTT.

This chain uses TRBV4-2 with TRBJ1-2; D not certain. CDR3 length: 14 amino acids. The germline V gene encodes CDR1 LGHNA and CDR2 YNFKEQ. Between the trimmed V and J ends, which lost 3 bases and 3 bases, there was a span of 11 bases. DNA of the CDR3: TGTGCCAGCAGCCAGGCTAGTTACGACTATGGCTACACCTTC. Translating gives CASSQASYDYGYTF.

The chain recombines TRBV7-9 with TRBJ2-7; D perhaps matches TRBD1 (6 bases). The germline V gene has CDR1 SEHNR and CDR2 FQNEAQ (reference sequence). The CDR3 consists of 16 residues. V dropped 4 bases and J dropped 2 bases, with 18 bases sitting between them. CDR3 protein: CASSSTDRDITYEQYF. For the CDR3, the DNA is TGTGCCAGCAGCTCAACAGATCGGGACATTACCTACGAGCAGTACTTC.